Listed here are 8 T cell receptor beta chains from one sample, sequenced in a study of tumor and adjacent non-tumor tissue in lung cancer. Three rounds of nested PCR, following a modified ARM-PCR protocol, produced the TCRbeta library. MiXCR, run by TCRdb on the multiplex PCR reads, gives a single entry per CDR3 protein. The table records over 110,000 distinct CDR3 sequences, around 60% of them present only once. RNA was extracted from bulk tissue without any cell sorting. The sequenced material came from lung tumor tissue. These receptors all come from a man aged 55-75 years with small cell lung cancer.

The CDR3 spells CSAPQGGGSTGELFF. The CDR3 region has the DNA TGCAGTGCTCCACAGGGCGGCGGCAGCACAGGGGAGCTGTTTTTT. The J gene is TRBJ2-2, the V gene TRBV20-1; maybe TRBD1 (6 bases). In germline, CDR1 is DFQATT, CDR2 SNEGSKA (reference sequence). V lost 5 bases and J 8 bases, leaving 21 bases between the germline ends. The length of the CDR3 is 15 residues.

V usage is TRBV12-5 and J usage is TRBJ2-6; tentatively, D is TRBD1 (6 bases). The CDR3 runs 13 residues. V gave up 7 bases and J gave up 8 bases, with 12 bases separating them. Per the germline V gene, CDR1 is LGHNT and CDR2 is FRNRAP. The CDR3 sequence: CASAPGTPNVLTF. As DNA, the CDR3 is TGTGCTAGTGCACCTGGGACACCCAACGTCCTGACTTTC.

This clonotype appeared a few times. The chain couples TRBV20-1 to TRBJ2-3, with 7 nucleotides matching TRBD2. Germline values: CDR1 DFQATT, CDR2 SNEGSKA (reference sequence). The CDR3 totals 11 residues. V lost 5 bases, J lost 10 bases, and 6 bases stayed unmatched. CDR3 region: CSARPAGSQYF. The CDR3 DNA sequence: TGCAGTGCTCGACCAGCGGGATCGCAGTATTTT.

This chain joins TRBV30 and TRBJ2-1; weak D call: TRBD2 (5 bases). The CDR3 extends over 13 amino acids. Germline values: CDR1 GTSNPN, CDR2 SVGIG (reference sequence). The CDR3 region has the DNA TGTACCTTGAGTGTGGGAGTGCCCAATGAGCAGTTCTTC. Translation: CTLSVGVPNEQFF. Variable domain in full (rest from reference TRBV30 and TRBJ2-1): SQTIHQWPATLVQPVGSPLSLECTVEGTSNPNLYWYRQAAGRGLQLLFYSVGIGQISSEVPQNLSASRPQDRQFILSSKKLLLSDSGFYLCTLSVGVPNEQFFGPGTRLTVL.

This clonotype was counted a single time. A junction boundary mismatches the germline segment, possibly from a read error. The chain combines TRBV11-3 with TRBJ2-5, with D maybe TRBD1 (5 bases). The CDR3 spans 13 residues. Germline V gene lookup returns CDR1 SGHNT and CDR2 YENEEA. In DNA, the CDR3 is TGTGTCAGCAGCTCTCGACAGCAAGAGACCCAGTACTTC. It is translated as CVSSSRQQETQYF.

Of note for this clonotype: The junction does not match germline at one end; this may be a read error. V usage is TRBV5-6 and J usage is TRBJ1-3, with unresolved D. CDR1 and CDR2 (germline): SGHDT, YYEEEE. This CDR3 spans 17 amino acids. CDR3 nucleotides: TGTACCAGCAGCTTCGGATCCTTTTGGCCTGGGGGAAACACCATATATTTT. Protein: CTSSFGSFWPGGNTIYF.

This clonotype was observed at least ten times. The chain joins TRBV20-1 to TRBJ2-2; 12 positions match TRBD2. The ends lost 4 bases at V and 8 bases at J; junction bases unmatched: 8. Germline V lookup: CDR1 DFQATT, CDR2 SNEGSKA (reference sequence). CDR3 length: 15 amino acids. CDR3: CSATPASGRAGELFF. The CDR3 DNA is TGCAGTGCTACCCCCGCTAGCGGGAGGGCAGGGGAGCTGTTTTTT.

With respect to this clonotype: A much larger clone differs by one base, so this may be a read error. This sequence joins TRBV20-1 and TRBJ2-5, with 13 bases lining up with TRBD2. CDR1 is DFQATT and CDR2 is SNEGSKA in the germline V gene (reference sequence). This CDR3 region has 16 residues. The CDR3 is CNARKLAGGKQETQYF. The DNA for the CDR3 is TGCAATGCTAGAAAACTAGCGGGAGGGAAACAAGAGACCCAGTACTTC.